This paragraph reports one T cell receptor beta chain. With V trimmed by 1 base and J by 5 bases, 6 bases remained unmatched. Germline CDR1 and CDR2: SGHDT and YYEEEE. The CDR3 runs 15 residues. These data come from a study of blood T cell repertoires in COVID-19. Study summary: The cDNA or gDNA used as material had been derived from T cells, B-cell-depleted T cells, or PBMCs.

Profiling relied on immunoSEQ multiplex PCR, and the TCRdb table lists in-frame clones only, not all of them. The sample contains around 300,000 clones, approximately 92% of which appear only once. The source is a woman aged 18-30 years who had recovered from COVID-19. This chain links TRBV5-6 with TRBJ2-5, with 9 bases lining up with TRBD2. Specimen: PBMCs or T cells enriched from blood (not recorded which). CDR3 in DNA: TGTGCCAGCAGCTTGCTAGCGGGGAGAACTGAGACCCAGTACTTC. It codes for CASSLLAGRTETQYF.